What follows is one TCR beta chain and its context. The data were taken from a study of blood T cell repertoires in COVID-19. Across the whole study: Italy, Spain and the United States were the sources of the convalescent and acute COVID-19 samples. The cDNA or gDNA used as material had been derived from T cells, B-cell-depleted T cells, or PBMCs.

In the original processing: Reference gene primer amplification in the assay estimated nucleated cell counts. Here immunoSEQ multiplex PCR was the method, and the copy in TCRdb shows in-frame clones only, minus some. For V, J and clone size, that table is used; D and trimming come from the DNA. The sample holds 210,000 or so clones; around four fifths are singletons and the top ten take roughly 2.9%. CDR1 ENHRY and CDR2 SYGVKD come from the germline V gene. The CDR3 length is 16 residues. The ends were cut back, 0 bases at V and 7 bases at J, with 15 bases in the middle. This receptor was identified in a man in his forties or fifties with active or convalescent COVID-19. Sequenced sample: peripheral blood. The chain joins TRBV10-3 to TRBJ1-4, with a possible D match to TRBD1 (5 bases). The CDR3: CAISESSGRDSEKLFF. For the CDR3, the DNA is TGTGCCATCAGTGAGTCAAGCGGGAGAGACAGTGAAAAACTGTTTTTT.